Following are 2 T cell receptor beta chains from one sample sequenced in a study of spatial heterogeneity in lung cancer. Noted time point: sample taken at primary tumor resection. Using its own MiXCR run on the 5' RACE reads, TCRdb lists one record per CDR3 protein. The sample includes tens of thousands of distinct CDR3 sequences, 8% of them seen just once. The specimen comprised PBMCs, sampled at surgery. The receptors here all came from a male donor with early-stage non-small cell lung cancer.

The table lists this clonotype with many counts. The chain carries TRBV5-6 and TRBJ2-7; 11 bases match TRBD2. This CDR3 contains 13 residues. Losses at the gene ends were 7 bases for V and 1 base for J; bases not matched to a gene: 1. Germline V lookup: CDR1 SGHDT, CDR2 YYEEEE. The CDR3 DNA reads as TGTGCCAGCCGACTAGCGGGGTCCTACGAGCAGTACTTC. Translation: CASRLAGSYEQYF.

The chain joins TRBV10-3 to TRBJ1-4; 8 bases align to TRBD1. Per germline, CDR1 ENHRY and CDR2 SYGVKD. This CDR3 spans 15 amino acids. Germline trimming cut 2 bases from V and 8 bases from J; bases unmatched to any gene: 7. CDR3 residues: CAISETDRANEKLFF. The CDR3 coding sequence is TGTGCCATCAGTGAGACGGACAGGGCCAACGAAAAACTGTTTTTT.